One T cell receptor (beta chain) is described in this entry. The sample holds a few counts of this clonotype. It has no known antigen specificity. No quality values exist for individual bases; no much larger clone is one base distant. The data were taken from a study of identical twins listed by TCRdb under 2016. A note on the overall study: To test whether fetal clonotypes persist, this study deep-sequenced TCR alpha and beta repertoires from monozygotic twins, from unrelated adults of various ages, and from cord blood. Replicate twin experiments were performed at different times using different library preparation protocols to rule out contamination.

Every donor in the study was a healthy Caucasian. Three pairs of female monozygotic twins, all aged 18 to 29 years, made up the twin cohort. RNA for TCR libraries was isolated from peripheral blood mononuclear cells. Broad study findings and their caveats: Out-of-frame TCR alpha sequences shared between twins showed an excess of low generation-probability sequences compared with coincidental sharing between unrelated individuals. Out-of-frame TCR alpha sharing in monozygotic twins was systematically underestimated by recombination models, whereas sharing between unrelated individuals was in agreement with the recombination models. Conclusions relied on cross-sectional statistical analysis, since the same donors could not be followed over many years. The excess sharing between twins in beta out-of-frame sequences was weaker because fewer shared sequences reduced the signal-to-noise ratio. Zero-insertion analyses could be partly confounded by invariant T cells such as MAIT and iNKT, although diverse VJ usage argued against such confounding for most clonotypes. Abundant cord blood beta clonotypes carried fewer insertions; young adult naive repertoires showed a weaker similar trend, while memory repertoires showed none.

Including the terminal cysteine and phenylalanine, the CDR3 comprises 20 residues. The retained sequence is limited to the CDR3, 60 bases, with the frame set at the first base. The germline V end is reduced by 4 bases and the J end by 1 base; junction bases left unmatched: 14. Per the germline V gene, SGDLS is the CDR1 and YYNGEE is the CDR2. Receptor amplification or capture employed 5' RACE. Sequencer: Illumina HiSeq 2000. Template switching introduced a universal primer binding site; the final cDNA contained a unique molecular identifier, enabling accurate counting of TCR cDNA molecules. Specific primers in the conserved constant-segment region were used to synthesize first-strand cDNA for TCR alpha and beta chains. To control for contamination, every cDNA library carried two barcodes: a SMART-Mk sample barcode plus Illumina barcodes. TruSeq adapter sequences along with Illumina sample barcodes were introduced in two successive PCR steps. The TCR alpha and beta cDNA libraries were sequenced on the Illumina HiSeq platform using custom primers. The original pipeline was this. Unique molecular identifiers were extracted from raw reads with MiGEC, and CDR3 positions were determined with MiXCR. Recombination models were inferred per individual with the repgenHMM and IGoR tools using an EM algorithm. Shared clonotype analysis was performed with the tcR package in R, normalizing sharing by the product of cloneset sizes. To study raw recombination without the effects of thymic and clonal selection, out-of-frame nonproductive sequences were analyzed. TCRdb reprocessed the public reads (quality trimming at Q25 with fastp, clone calling with MiXCR) and kept in-frame beta chains. Merged by CDR3 protein, the rows form single entries marked with the most common genes and DNA. Here the V and J calls rest on TCRdb's processing, not on the authors' analysis. In this sample the table shows some 900,000 distinct CDR3 sequences, 9% to 15% of which occur a single time. The ten largest clones add up to around 1.6% of the sample.

The sample also formed part of further work on yellow fever vaccine responses in identical twins. From the second report: According to the authors, in identical twins the way T cells responded to vaccination appeared partly convergent and partly personalized. In identical twins, the study followed T cell clones that responded to the vaccine with precision.

The chain is assembled from TRBV9 and TRBJ2-5; 15 nucleotides in the junction match TRBD2. The sequence was obtained from a woman younger than 35 in good health. The sequenced material came from PBMCs. CDR3 loop: CASSINPGLAGGFAQETQYF. At the DNA level, the sequence is TGTGCCAGCAGCATCAACCCGGGACTAGCGGGGGGATTCGCCCAAGAGACCCAGTACTTC.